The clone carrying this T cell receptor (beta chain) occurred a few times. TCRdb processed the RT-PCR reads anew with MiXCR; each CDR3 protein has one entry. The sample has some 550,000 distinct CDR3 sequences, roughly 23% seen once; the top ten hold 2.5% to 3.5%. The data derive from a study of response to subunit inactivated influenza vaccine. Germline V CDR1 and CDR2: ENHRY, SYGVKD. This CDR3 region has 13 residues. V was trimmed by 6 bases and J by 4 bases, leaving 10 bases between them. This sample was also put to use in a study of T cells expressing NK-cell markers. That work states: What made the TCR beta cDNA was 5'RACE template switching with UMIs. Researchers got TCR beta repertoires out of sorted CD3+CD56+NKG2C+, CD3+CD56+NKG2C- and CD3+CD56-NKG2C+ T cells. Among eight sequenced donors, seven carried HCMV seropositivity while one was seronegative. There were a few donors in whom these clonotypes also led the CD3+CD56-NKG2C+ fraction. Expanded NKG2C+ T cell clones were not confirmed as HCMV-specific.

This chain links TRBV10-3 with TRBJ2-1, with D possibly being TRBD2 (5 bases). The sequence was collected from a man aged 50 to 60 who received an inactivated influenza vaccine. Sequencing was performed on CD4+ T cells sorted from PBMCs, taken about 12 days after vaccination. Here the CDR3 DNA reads TGTGCCATCAGCAAGGACTGGTACAATGAGCAGTTCTTC. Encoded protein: CAISKDWYNEQFF.